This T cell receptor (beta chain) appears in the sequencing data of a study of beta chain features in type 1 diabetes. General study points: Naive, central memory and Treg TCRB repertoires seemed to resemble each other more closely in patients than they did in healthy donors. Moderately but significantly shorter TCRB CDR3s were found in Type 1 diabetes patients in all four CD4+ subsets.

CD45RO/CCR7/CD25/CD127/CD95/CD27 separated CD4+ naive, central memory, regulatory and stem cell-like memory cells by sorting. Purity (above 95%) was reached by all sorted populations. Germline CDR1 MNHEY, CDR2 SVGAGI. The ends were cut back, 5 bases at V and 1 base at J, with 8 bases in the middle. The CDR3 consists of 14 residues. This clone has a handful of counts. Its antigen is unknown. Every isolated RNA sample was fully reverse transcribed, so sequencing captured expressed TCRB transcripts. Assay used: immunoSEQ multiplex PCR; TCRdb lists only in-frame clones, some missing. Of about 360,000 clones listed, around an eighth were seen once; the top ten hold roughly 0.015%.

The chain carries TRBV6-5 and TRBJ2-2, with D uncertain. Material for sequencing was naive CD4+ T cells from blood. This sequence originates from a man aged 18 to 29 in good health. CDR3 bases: TGTGCCAGCAGTAGCCACAGGAACACCGGGGAGCTGTTTTTT. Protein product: CASSSHRNTGELFF.